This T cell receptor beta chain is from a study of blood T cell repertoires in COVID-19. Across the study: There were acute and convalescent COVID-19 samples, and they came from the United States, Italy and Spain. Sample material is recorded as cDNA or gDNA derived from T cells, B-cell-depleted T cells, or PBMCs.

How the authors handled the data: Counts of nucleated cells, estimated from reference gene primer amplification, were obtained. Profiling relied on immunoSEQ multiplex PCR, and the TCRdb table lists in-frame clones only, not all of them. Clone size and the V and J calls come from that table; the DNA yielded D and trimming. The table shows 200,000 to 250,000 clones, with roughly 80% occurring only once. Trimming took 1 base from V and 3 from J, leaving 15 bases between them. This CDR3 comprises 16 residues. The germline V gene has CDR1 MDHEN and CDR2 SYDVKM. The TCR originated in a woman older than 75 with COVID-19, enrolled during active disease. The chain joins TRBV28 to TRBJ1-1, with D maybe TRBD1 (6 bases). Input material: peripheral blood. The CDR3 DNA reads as TGTGCCAGCAGTTTATATTACTCGGACAGACACACTGAAGCTTTCTTT. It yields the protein CASSLYYSDRHTEAFF.